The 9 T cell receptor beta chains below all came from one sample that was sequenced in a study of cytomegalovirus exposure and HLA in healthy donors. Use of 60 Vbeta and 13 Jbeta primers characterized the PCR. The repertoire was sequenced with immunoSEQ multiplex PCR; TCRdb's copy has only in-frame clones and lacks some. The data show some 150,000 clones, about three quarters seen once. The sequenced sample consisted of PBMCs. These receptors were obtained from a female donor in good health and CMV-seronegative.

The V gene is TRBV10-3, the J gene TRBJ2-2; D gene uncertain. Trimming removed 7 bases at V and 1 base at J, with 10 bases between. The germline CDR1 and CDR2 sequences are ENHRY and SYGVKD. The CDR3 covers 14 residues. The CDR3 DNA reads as TGTGCCATCATGCCACAGATGAACACCGGGGAGCTGTTTTTT. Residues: CAIMPQMNTGELFF.

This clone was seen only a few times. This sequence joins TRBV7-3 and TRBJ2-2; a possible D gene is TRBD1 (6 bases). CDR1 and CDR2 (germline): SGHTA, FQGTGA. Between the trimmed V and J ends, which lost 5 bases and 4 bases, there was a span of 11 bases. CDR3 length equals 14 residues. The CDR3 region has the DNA TGTGCCAGCAGCGCCGGGACACCCACCGGGGAGCTGTTTTTT. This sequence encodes CASSAGTPTGELFF.

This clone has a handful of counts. This chain's CDR3 is CASSMEHRGAGELFF. CDR3 in DNA: TGTGCCAGTAGTATGGAGCACAGGGGCGCCGGGGAGCTGTTTTTT. The V and J genes are TRBV19 and TRBJ2-2; TRBD1 agrees at 7 bases. The J segment lost 6 bases and the V segment lost 3 bases, leaving 7 bases of the junction unmatched. This CDR3 has 15 residues. Germline V gene data show CDR1 as LNHDA and CDR2 as SQIVND (reference sequence). The full variable domain, its missing parts supplied by reference TRBV19 and TRBJ2-2, is DGGITQSPKYLFRKEGQNVTLSCEQNLNHDAMYWYRQDPGQGLRLIYYSQIVNDFQKGDIAEGYSVSREKKESFPLTVTSAQKNPTAFYLCASSMEHRGAGELFFGEGSRLTVL.

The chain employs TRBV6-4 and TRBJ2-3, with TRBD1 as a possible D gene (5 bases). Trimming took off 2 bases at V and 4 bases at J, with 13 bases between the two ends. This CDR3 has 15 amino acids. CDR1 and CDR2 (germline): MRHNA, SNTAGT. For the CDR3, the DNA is TGTGCCAGCAGTGACCTAGGGGTCCCGGCAGATACGCAGTATTTT. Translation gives CASSDLGVPADTQYF.

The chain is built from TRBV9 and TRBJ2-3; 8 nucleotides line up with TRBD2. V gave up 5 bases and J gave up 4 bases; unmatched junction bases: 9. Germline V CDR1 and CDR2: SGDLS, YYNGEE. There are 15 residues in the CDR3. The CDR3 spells CASRSGTRGADTQYF. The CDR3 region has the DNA TGTGCCAGCAGGTCCGGGACTAGAGGCGCAGATACGCAGTATTTT.

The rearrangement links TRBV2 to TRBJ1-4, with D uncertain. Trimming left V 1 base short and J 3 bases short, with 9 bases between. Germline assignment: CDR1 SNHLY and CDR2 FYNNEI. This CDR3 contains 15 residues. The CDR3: CASSEEASANEKLFF. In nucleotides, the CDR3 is TGTGCCAGCAGTGAAGAAGCGAGCGCTAATGAAAAACTGTTTTTT.

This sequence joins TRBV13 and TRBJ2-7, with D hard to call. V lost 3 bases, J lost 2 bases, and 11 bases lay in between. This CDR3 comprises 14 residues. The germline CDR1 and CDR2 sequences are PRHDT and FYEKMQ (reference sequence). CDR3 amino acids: CASSLTDSAYEQYF. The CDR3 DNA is TGTGCCAGCAGCTTGACTGACTCGGCCTACGAGCAGTACTTC.

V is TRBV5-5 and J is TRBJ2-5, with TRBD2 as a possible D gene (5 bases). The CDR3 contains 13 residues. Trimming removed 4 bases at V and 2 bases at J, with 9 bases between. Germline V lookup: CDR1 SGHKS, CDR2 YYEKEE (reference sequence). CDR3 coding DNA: TGTGCCAGCAGCCCGGGGTCTCAAGAGACCCAGTACTTC. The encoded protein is CASSPGSQETQYF.

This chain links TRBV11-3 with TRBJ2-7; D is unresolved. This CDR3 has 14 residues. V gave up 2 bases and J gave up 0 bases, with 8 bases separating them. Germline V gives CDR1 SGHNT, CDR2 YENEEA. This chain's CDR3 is CASSLSVASYEQYF. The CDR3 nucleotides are TGTGCCAGCAGCTTATCAGTAGCCTCCTACGAGCAGTACTTC.